This T cell receptor beta chain was sequenced for a study of identifying expanded T cells in peripheral blood. CDR3 length: 13 amino acids. CDR1 is SGHTA and CDR2 is FQGNSA in the germline V gene. Trimming cost V 5 bases and J 14 bases, with 20 bases left between them. TCRdb keeps only in-frame clones here, not all; method: immunoSEQ multiplex PCR. The sample has 65,000 to 95,000 clones, less than 90% seen once. The sample was blood. The chain employs TRBV7-2 and TRBJ2-3, with a possible D match to TRBD1 (5 bases). This TCR was sampled from a person between 18 and 69 years old in good health. CDR3 residues: CASSPLSALGLYF. The CDR3 nucleotides are TGTGCCAGCAGCCCCCTCAGCGCCCTGGGGCTGTATTTT. Full variable domain (remainder filled in from reference TRBV7-2 and TRBJ2-3): GAGVSQSPSNKVTEKGKDVELRCDPISGHTALYWYRQSLGQGLEFLIYFQGNSAPDKSGLPSDRFSAERTGGSVSTLTIQRTQQEDSAVYLCASSPLSALGLYFGPGTRLTVL.